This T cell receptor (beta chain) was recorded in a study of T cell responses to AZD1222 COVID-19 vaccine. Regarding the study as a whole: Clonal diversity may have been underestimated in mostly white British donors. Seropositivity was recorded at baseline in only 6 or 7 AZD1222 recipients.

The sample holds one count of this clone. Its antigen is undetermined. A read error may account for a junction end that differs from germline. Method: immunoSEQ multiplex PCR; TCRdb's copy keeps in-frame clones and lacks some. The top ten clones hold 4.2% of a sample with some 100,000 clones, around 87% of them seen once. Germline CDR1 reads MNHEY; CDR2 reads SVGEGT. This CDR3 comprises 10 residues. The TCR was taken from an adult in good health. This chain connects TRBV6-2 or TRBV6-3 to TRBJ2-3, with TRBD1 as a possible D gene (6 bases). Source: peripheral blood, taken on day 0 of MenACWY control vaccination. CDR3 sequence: CASSSRTVFF. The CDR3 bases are TGTGCCAGCAGTTCCCGGACAGTCTTCTTT.